This T cell receptor (beta chain) was identified in a study of human T cells and chemical hapten exposure. TCRdb passed the RACE reads through MiXCR, listing each CDR3 protein once. The repertoire consists of just under 350,000 distinct CDR3 sequences, with around 7% occurring once and the leading ten covering roughly 8%. On this clonotype itself: Antigen: not known.

This CDR3 spans 14 amino acids. The V end was cut by 2 bases, the J end by 5 bases, with 11 bases between. Per germline, CDR1 MNHNS and CDR2 SASEGT. Study conclusions and caveats: The study found that PT1 expanded TCR counts correlated positively with patch test score.

The time point is: patch test 1, 2 weeks after DPC sensitization. Regarding treatment: therapeutic diphenylcyclopropenone sensitization with weekly scalp DPC. Alopecia patients, 18 to 70 years old and DPC-suitable, served as donors. The sequenced sample was whole blood, obtained in connection with sensitization to the hapten diphenylcyclopropenone (DPC). The sequence came from a woman aged 18-35 years with alopecia areata. Some clones in this sample may be carry-over from other donors' samples. The chain couples TRBV6-1 to TRBJ2-3; the D is unclear. The CDR3 loop reads CASSETVSEDTQYF. CDR3 DNA sequence: TGTGCCAGCAGTGAAACGGTATCTGAAGATACGCAGTATTTT.